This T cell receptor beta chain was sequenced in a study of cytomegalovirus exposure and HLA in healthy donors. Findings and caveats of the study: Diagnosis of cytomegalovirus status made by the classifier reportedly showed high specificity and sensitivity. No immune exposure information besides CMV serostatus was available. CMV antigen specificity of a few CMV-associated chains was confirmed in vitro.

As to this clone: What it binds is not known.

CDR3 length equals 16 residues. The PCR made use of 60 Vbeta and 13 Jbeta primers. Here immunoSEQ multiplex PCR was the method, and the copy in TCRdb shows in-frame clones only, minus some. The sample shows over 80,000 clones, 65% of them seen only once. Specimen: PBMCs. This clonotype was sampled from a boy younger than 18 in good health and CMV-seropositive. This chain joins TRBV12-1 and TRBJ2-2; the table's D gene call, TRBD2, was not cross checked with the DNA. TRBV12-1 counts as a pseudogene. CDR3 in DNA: TGTGCCAGCAGCTTTGCTCCGGGGAGGGACACCGGGGAGCTGTTTTTT. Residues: CASSFAPGRDTGELFF.